This T cell receptor (beta chain) was captured by sequencing in a study of T cell repertoires in cytomegalovirus infection (dated by TCRdb to the late 2010s). Turning to the overall study: The peptide stimulations were aimed at well-studied HLA-B-restricted epitopes as well as recently identified HLA-C-restricted CMV epitopes, whose presentation resists viral immunomodulation. Donor HLA type was relevant to the analysis, as public TCR beta signatures indicated carriage of CMV infection together with the matching HLA type. The investigation overall reported the following: Carriers of CMV infection plus the relevant HLA type were discriminated by the cumulative frequency of public TCR beta family members in the study cohort and in an independent roughly 340-donor cohort. The ex vivo response was dominated by HLA-C-restricted CMV-specific TCR beta clonotypes, which also provided the single most frequent clonotype in two of eight donors.

The treatment or condition label, read with the paper, signifies: in vitro stimulation with specific CMV peptide epitopes to enrich CMV-specific T cells. CDR1 and CDR2 are drawn from the germline V gene (reference sequence): LNHDA, SQIVND. The CDR3 runs 16 residues from the cysteine to the phenylalanine. The entry retains the CDR3 DNA only, 48 bases that are in frame from base 1. V is pared back by 5 bases and J by 4 bases, with 20 bases lying between the germline termini. This sample was sequenced with an Illumina HiSeq 1500. In TCRdb, the public reads were trimmed at Q25 with fastp and aligned with MiXCR, with productive beta chains retained. Rows with one shared CDR3 protein collapse into an entry with the most common genes and DNA. The sample contains some 940,000 distinct CDR3 sequences, under 40% of them found a single time. The top ten hold about an eighth of the sample. Details on this clonotype: Its antigen is still unknown. Base-call qualities are not available, and no considerably larger clone is one nucleotide away.

The source is a human donor in good health (CMV status not recorded). Some clones in this sample may be carry-over from other donors' samples. Source: cultured CD8+ T cells from PBMCs, taken from culture after CMV antigen stimulation. The sequence joins TRBV19 to TRBJ1-1, and perhaps TRBD1 as D gene, on 5 matching bases. The CDR3 region reads CASSFRDRRWVTEAFF. The bases are TGTGCCAGTAGTTTCCGGGACCGGAGGTGGGTCACTGAAGCTTTCTTT.